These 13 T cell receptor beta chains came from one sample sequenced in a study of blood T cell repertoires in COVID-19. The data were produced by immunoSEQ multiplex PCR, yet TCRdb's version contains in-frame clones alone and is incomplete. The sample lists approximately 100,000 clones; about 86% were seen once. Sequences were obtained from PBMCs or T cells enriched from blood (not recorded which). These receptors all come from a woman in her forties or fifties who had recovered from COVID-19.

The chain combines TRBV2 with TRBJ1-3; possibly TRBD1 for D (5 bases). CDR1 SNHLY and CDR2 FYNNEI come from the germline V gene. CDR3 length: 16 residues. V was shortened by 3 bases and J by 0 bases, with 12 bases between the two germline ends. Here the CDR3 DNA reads TGTGCCAGCAGTGATGAGGGACTACGCTCTGGAAACACCATATATTTT. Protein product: CASSDEGLRSGNTIYF.

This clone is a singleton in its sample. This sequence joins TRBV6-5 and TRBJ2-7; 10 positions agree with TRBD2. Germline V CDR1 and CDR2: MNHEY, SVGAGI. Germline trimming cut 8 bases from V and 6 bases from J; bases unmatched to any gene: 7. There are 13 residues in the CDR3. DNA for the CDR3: TGTGCCAGCTTCCCTAGCGGGAGCAGCGAGCAGTACTTC. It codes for CASFPSGSSEQYF.

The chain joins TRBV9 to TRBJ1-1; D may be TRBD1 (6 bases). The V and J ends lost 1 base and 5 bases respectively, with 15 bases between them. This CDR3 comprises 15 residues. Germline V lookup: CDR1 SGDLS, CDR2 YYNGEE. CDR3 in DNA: TGTGCCAGCAGCGTAAGGGGGGGCGCGGAAACTGAAGCTTTCTTT. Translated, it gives CASSVRGGAETEAFF. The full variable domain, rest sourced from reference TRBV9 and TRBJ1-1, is DSGVTQTPKHLITATGQRVTLRCSPRSGDLSVYWYQQSLDQGLQFLIQYYNGEERAKGNILERFSAQQFPDLHSELNLSSLELGDSALYFCASSVRGGAETEAFFGQGTRLTVV.

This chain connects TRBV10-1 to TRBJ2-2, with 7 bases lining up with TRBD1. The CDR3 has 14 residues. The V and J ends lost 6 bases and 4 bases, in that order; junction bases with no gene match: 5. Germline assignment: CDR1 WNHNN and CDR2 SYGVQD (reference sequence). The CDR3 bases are TGCGCCAGCAGACAGGGGTTAGGCACCGGGGAGCTGTTTTTT. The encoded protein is CASRQGLGTGELFF.

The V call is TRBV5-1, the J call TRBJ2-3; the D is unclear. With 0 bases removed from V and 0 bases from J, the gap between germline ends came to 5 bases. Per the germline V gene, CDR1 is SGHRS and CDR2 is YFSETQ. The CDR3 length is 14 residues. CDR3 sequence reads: CASSLVSSTDTQYF. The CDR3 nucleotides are TGCGCCAGCAGCTTGGTCTCTAGCACAGATACGCAGTATTTT. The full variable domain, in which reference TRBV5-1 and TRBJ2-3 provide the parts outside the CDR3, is KAGVTQTPRYLIKTRGQQVTLSCSPISGHRSVSWYQQTPGQGLQFLFEYFSETQRNKGNFPGRFSGRQFSNSRSEMNVSTLELGDSALYLCASSLVSSTDTQYFGPGTRLTVL.

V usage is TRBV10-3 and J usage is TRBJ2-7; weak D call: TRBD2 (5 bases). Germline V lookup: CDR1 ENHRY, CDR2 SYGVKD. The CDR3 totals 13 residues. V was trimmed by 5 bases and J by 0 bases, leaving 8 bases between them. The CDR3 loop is CAISTSFSYEQYF. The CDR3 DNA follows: TGTGCCATCAGTACTAGTTTCTCCTACGAGCAGTACTTC.

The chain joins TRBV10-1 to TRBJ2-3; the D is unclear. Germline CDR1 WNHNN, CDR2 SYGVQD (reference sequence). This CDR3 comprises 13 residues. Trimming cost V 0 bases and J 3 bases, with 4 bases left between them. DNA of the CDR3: TGCGCCAGCAGTGAGTCCCTTACAGATACGCAGTATTTT. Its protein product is CASSESLTDTQYF.

CDR3 loop: CASTFQGAGSYEQYF. The CDR3 nucleotides are TGTGCCAGCACGTTCCAGGGGGCTGGTTCCTACGAGCAGTACTTC. The chain carries TRBV2 and TRBJ2-7; 8 bases fit TRBD1. Germline V gene lookup returns CDR1 SNHLY and CDR2 FYNNEI. The ends lost 7 bases at V and 1 base at J; junction bases unmatched: 9. The CDR3 has 15 residues.

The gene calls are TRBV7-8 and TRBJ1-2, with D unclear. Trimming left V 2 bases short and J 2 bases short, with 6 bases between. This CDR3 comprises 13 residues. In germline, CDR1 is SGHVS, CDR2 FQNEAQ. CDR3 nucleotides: TGTGCCAGCAGCTTACCTGAGAACTATGGCTACACCTTC. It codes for CASSLPENYGYTF.

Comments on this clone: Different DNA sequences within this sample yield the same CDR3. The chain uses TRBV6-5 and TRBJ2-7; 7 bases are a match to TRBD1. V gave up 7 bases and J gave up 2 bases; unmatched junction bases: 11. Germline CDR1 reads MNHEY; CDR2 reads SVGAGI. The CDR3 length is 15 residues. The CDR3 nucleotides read TGTGCCAGCACCCTATACCCGGGACAGACCTACGAGCAGTACTTC. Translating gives CASTLYPGQTYEQYF.

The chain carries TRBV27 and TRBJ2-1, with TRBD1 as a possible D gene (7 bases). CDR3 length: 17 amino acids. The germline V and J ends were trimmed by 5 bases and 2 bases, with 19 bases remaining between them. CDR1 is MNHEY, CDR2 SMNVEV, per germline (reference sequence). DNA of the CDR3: TGTGCCAGCAGTGCCGAGGGGTGGAGGGGGCCCTACAATGAGCAGTTCTTC. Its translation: CASSAEGWRGPYNEQFF.

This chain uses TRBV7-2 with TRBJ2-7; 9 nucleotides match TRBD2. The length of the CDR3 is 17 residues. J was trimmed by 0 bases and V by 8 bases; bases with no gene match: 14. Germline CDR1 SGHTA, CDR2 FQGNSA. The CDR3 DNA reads TGTGCCAGCCGGGTGGAGGAGCGGGAGGCCCCCTCCTACGAGCAGTACTTC. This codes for CASRVEEREAPSYEQYF.

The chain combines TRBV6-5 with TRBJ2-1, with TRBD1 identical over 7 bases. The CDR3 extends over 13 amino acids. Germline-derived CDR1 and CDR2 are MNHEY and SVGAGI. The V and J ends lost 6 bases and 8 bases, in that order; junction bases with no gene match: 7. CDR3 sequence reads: CASRTQGRDEQFF. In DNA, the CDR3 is TGTGCCAGCAGAACACAGGGGCGGGATGAGCAGTTCTTC.